The source of this TCR beta chain is a study of blood T cell repertoires in COVID-19. Turning to the study itself: Samples taken during acute and convalescent COVID-19 were collected in the United States, Italy and Spain.

Data came from immunoSEQ multiplex PCR; TCRdb stores just in-frame clones and leaves some out. The sample gives 200,000 to 250,000 clones, 86% of which show up once; around 1.8% is in the top ten. V lost 7 bases and J 6 bases, leaving 18 bases between the germline ends. The CDR3 covers 14 residues. Germline V CDR1 and CDR2: SGHRS, YFSETQ. Specimen: PBMCs or T cells enriched from blood (not recorded which). The receptor was isolated from a man aged 40-50 years who had recovered from COVID-19. The chain is built from TRBV5-1 and TRBJ2-3, with D perhaps TRBD1 (6 bases). The CDR3 DNA reads as TGCGCCAGCCGGACCGGAGGTAGGGGGGATACGCAGTATTTT. Translation gives CASRTGGRGDTQYF. The full variable domain, its missing parts supplied by reference TRBV5-1 and TRBJ2-3, is KAGVTQTPRYLIKTRGQQVTLSCSPISGHRSVSWYQQTPGQGLQFLFEYFSETQRNKGNFPGRFSGRQFSNSRSEMNVSTLELGDSALYLCASRTGGRGDTQYFGPGTRLTVL.